This TCR beta chain was documented in a study of vaccination effects on CD4 cells after COVID-19. Turning to the study itself: Participants each got two BNT162b2 or mRNA-1273 vaccine doses.

Sequencing followed a ViraFEST assay step that expanded antigen-specific CD4+ T cells with viral peptide pools. Culture lasted approximately 10 days before CD4+ T cell isolation. Study-wide points: Long after vaccination, the clones induced by infection and by vaccine shrank markedly in size.

On this clone: Its antigen is still unknown.

Data came from immunoSEQ multiplex PCR; TCRdb stores just in-frame clones and leaves some out. The repertoire holds under 80,000 clones, with 60% to 80% as singletons. Germline CDR1 SGHTA, CDR2 FQGTGA. The CDR3 has 14 residues. The trim removed 2 bases at V and 2 bases at J, leaving 0 bases unmatched. Source: CD4+ T cells from PBMCs cultured with HCoV-229E spike peptides, taken before COVID-19 vaccination. V is TRBV7-3 and J is TRBJ1-2, with 9 bases lining up with TRBD1. This receptor was taken from a human donor who received a COVID-19 vaccine. The CDR3 protein is CASSLGTGNYGYTF. The CDR3 region has the DNA TGTGCCAGCAGCTTAGGGACAGGGAACTATGGCTACACCTTC.